Below are 30 T cell receptor beta chains sequenced from a single sample in a study of blood T cell repertoires in COVID-19. Clones were sequenced by immunoSEQ multiplex PCR, and TCRdb holds only the in-frame ones, with some missing. The table shows about 320,000 clones, with 86% occurring only once. The source material was PBMCs or T cells enriched from blood (not recorded which). Receptor source: a woman under 30 who had recovered from COVID-19.

This chain joins TRBV29-1 and TRBJ2-5; the D gene is possibly TRBD1 (7 bases). The length of the CDR3 is 15 residues. Trimming cost V 1 base and J 5 bases, with 17 bases left between them. Germline V gene lookup returns CDR1 SQVTM and CDR2 ANQGSEA. For the CDR3, the DNA is TGCAGCGTTGAAGTGGGGTATGCAGGGGGGGAGACCCAGTACTTC. Protein product: CSVEVGYAGGETQYF.

The chain is built from TRBV10-2 and TRBJ2-5, with D possibly being TRBD1 (5 bases). Germline-derived CDR1 and CDR2 are WSHSY and SAAADI. V lost 6 bases, J lost 2 bases, and 10 bases lay in between. The CDR3 has 13 residues. In nucleotides, the CDR3 is TGCGCCAGCAGGGACAATGGTCAAGAGACCCAGTACTTC. It specifies CASRDNGQETQYF.

The V and J genes are TRBV6-6 and TRBJ1-1; D may be TRBD1 (6 bases). V was shortened by 4 bases and J by 3 bases, with 15 bases between the two germline ends. The CDR3 extends over 15 amino acids. Germline V gives CDR1 MNHNY, CDR2 SVGAGI (reference sequence). Here the CDR3 reads CASSLGLTGDTEAFF. The CDR3 region has the DNA TGTGCCAGCAGTTTGGGTTTGACAGGAGACACTGAAGCTTTCTTT.

The chain employs TRBV11-2 and TRBJ2-5; D is unclear. The CDR3 loop spans 15 amino acids. The V and J ends lost 5 bases and 2 bases respectively, with 15 bases between them. Germline CDR1 is SGHAT and CDR2 is FQNNGV. The CDR3 DNA reads TGTGCCAGCAGCACAATCGCAGGTTATCAAGAGACCCAGTACTTC. Its translation: CASSTIAGYQETQYF.

The chain carries TRBV18 and TRBJ2-7; 9 bases are shared with TRBD1. Trimming at V came to 2 bases and at J to 2 bases, leaving 4 bases not matched to a gene. The CDR3 runs to 15 residues. Germline V lookup: CDR1 KGHSH, CDR2 LQKENI. CDR3 sequence reads: CASSPSRDRAYEQYF. Written as DNA, the CDR3 is TGTGCCAGCTCACCATCCCGGGACAGGGCCTACGAGCAGTACTTC.

This chain uses TRBV7-9 with TRBJ2-1; D might be TRBD2 (6 bases). Germline values: CDR1 SEHNR, CDR2 FQNEAQ (reference sequence). Trimming stripped 4 bases from V and 2 bases from J, with 12 bases between. The CDR3 totals 15 residues. CDR3 DNA sequence: TGTGCCAGCAGCTGGGAGCGGGTAGCCTACAATGAGCAGTTCTTC. It is translated as CASSWERVAYNEQFF. Complete variable domain (other parts from reference TRBV7-9 and TRBJ2-1): DTGVSQNPRHKITKRGQNVTFRCDPISEHNRLYWYRQTLGQGPEFLTYFQNEAQLEKSRLLSDRFSAERPKGSFSTLEIQRTEQGDSAMYLCASSWERVAYNEQFFGPGTRLTVL.

Remarks on this clone: An end of the junction differs from the germline gene, which may be a read error. The chain employs TRBV6-5 and TRBJ2-1; 8 bases agree with TRBD1. The germline V gene has CDR1 MNHEY and CDR2 SVGAGI. This CDR3 contains 13 residues. CDR3 coding DNA: TGTGCCAGCAGTTACTTGACACAGGGGGTTTCGATCTTC. Its translation is CASSYLTQGVSIF.

V usage is TRBV27 and J usage is TRBJ2-2, with 9 bases fitting TRBD1. The germline CDR1 and CDR2 sequences are MNHEY and SMNVEV (reference sequence). Trimming cost V 3 bases and J 0 bases; bases outside gene matches: 2. This CDR3 region has 16 residues. The CDR3: CASSLDRGANTGELFF. In nucleotides, the CDR3 is TGTGCCAGCAGTTTGGACAGGGGAGCGAACACCGGGGAGCTGTTTTTT.

As DNA, the CDR3 is TGTGCCAGCAGAGATGACAGCCTCTATGGCTACACCTTC. This encodes CASRDDSLYGYTF. The chain joins TRBV2 to TRBJ1-2; D possibly corresponds to TRBD1 (5 bases). V was cut by 6 bases and J by 4 bases, with 12 bases left in between. CDR3 length equals 13 residues. Germline assignment: CDR1 SNHLY and CDR2 FYNNEI. The full variable domain, with the rest looked up from reference TRBV2 and TRBJ1-2, is EPEVTQTPSHQVTQMGQEVILRCVPISNHLYFYWYRQILGQKVEFLVSFYNNEISEKSEIFDDQFSVERPDGSNFTLKIRSTKLEDSAMYFCASRDDSLYGYTFGSGTRLTVV.

The chain carries TRBV3-1 (or the pseudogene TRBV3-2) and TRBJ2-7; weak D call: TRBD1 (6 bases). V dropped 1 base and J dropped 6 bases, with 7 bases sitting between them. There are 12 residues in the CDR3. CDR1 LGHDT and CDR2 YNNKEL come from the germline V gene (reference sequence). In DNA, the CDR3 is TGTGCCAGCAGCCAAGGAGGGGGCGAGCAGTACTTC. As protein: CASSQGGGEQYF.

The gene calls are TRBV18 and TRBJ2-1; 11 bases map to TRBD1. Germline V lookup: CDR1 KGHSH, CDR2 LQKENI. This CDR3 comprises 18 residues. V shed 0 bases and J 4 bases; nucleotides not matched to a gene: 8. The chain's CDR3 is CASSPPIGDRGLYNEQFF. The CDR3 DNA reads as TGTGCCAGCTCACCACCGATTGGGGACAGGGGGTTGTACAATGAGCAGTTCTTC.

V and J are TRBV5-1 and TRBJ1-4, with TRBD1 matching over 8 bases. The CDR3 totals 15 residues. Looked up from germline, CDR1 is SGHRS and CDR2 is YFSETQ. The junction had 6 bases not matched to a gene; V was cut back by 5 bases and J by 3 bases. Here the CDR3 reads CASSPGQGANEKLFF. The CDR3 nucleotides are TGCGCCAGCAGTCCCGGACAGGGTGCTAATGAAAAACTGTTTTTT.

The V and J genes are TRBV5-1 and TRBJ2-1; D may be TRBD2 (6 bases). V was cut by 7 bases and J by 9 bases, with 26 bases left in between. This CDR3 contains 16 residues. CDR1 SGHRS and CDR2 YFSETQ come from the germline V gene. The CDR3 coding sequence is TGCGCCAGCCGCCCTTTTGTCGGGAGTGTTGATGGTGAGCAGTTCTTC. This sequence encodes CASRPFVGSVDGEQFF.

Many counts were recorded for this clone. V is TRBV7-9 and J is TRBJ1-4, with D maybe TRBD1 (5 bases). V lost 1 base and J lost 8, with 8 bases in between. This CDR3 has 13 amino acids. Germline CDR1 reads SEHNR; CDR2 reads FQNEAQ (reference sequence). In nucleotides, the CDR3 is TGTGCCAGCAGCTTAGACGGGGGAGAAAAACTGTTTTTT. Its translation: CASSLDGGEKLFF.

The J gene is TRBJ1-2, the V gene TRBV7-9; 8 bases match TRBD1. The CDR3 totals 19 residues. The V and J ends lost 0 bases and 4 bases, in that order; junction bases with no gene match: 16. Germline CDR1 is SEHNR and CDR2 is FQNEAQ (reference sequence). This CDR3 reads CASSLAGRQGTGWGYGYTF. For the CDR3, the DNA is TGTGCCAGCAGCTTAGCGGGGAGACAAGGGACAGGATGGGGCTATGGCTACACCTTC.

The chain is built from TRBV28 and TRBJ1-2, with 11 bases lining up with TRBD1. This CDR3 spans 14 amino acids. V lost 4 bases to trimming and J lost 3 bases; unmatched junction nucleotides: 1. Germline assignment: CDR1 MDHEN and CDR2 SYDVKM. The CDR3 DNA reads TGTGCCAGCAGTTCGGGACAGGGGGACTATGGCTACACCTTC. Its translation: CASSSGQGDYGYTF.

The V and J genes are TRBV6-5 and TRBJ1-2; TRBD1 aligns across 7 bases. Germline lookup yields CDR1 MNHEY and CDR2 SVGAGI. The CDR3 loop spans 14 amino acids. The ends lost 2 bases at V and 4 bases at J; junction bases unmatched: 4. Written as DNA, the CDR3 is TGTGCCAGCAGTTACGAACAGGGGAGCTATGGCTACACCTTC. Residues: CASSYEQGSYGYTF.

This chain uses TRBV18 with TRBJ1-1; no firm D call. This CDR3 comprises 15 residues. Trimming took 6 bases from V and 1 from J, leaving 15 bases between them. Per germline, CDR1 KGHSH and CDR2 LQKENI. The CDR3 here is CASSRTNNENTEAFF. CDR3 bases: TGTGCCAGCTCCCGCACAAATAATGAGAACACTGAAGCTTTCTTT.

The chain is built from TRBV19 and TRBJ1-3; the D gene is possibly TRBD1 (5 bases). The germline V gene has CDR1 LNHDA and CDR2 SQIVND (reference sequence). V lost 6 bases and J lost 2, with 8 bases in between. The CDR3 contains 13 residues. The CDR3 sequence: CASRQGAGNTIYF. CDR3 in DNA: TGTGCCAGTAGGCAGGGCGCTGGAAACACCATATATTTT.

This clone was counted only a few times. The chain recombines TRBV5-1 with TRBJ2-1, with TRBD2 matching 8 bases. Unmatched junction bases numbered 11, after V lost 5 bases and J lost 4 bases. Germline V gene lookup returns CDR1 SGHRS and CDR2 YFSETQ. The CDR3 length is 16 residues. CDR3 sequence (DNA): TGCGCCAGCAGGCTTCTGCCGGGGGGGATATACAATGAGCAGTTCTTC. Translation gives CASRLLPGGIYNEQFF.

This clone was observed a single time. The chain recombines TRBV11-1 with TRBJ1-1; the D gene is possibly TRBD1 (5 bases). V was shortened by 6 bases and J by 9 bases, with 17 bases between the two germline ends. This CDR3 contains 13 residues. Germline CDR1 is SGHAT and CDR2 is FQDESV (reference sequence). The CDR3 reads CASSFPRGEKAFF. The CDR3 DNA reads as TGTGCCAGCAGTTTCCCCCGGGGGGAGAAAGCTTTCTTT.

This rearrangement joins TRBV27 to TRBJ1-2, with a weak D call TRBD1 (5 bases). With 1 base removed from V and 5 bases from J, the gap between germline ends came to 11 bases. Germline V gene data show CDR1 as MNHEY and CDR2 as SMNVEV (reference sequence). The CDR3 sequence is 14 residues long. The CDR3 sequence: CASSLLPGWYGYTF. The CDR3 DNA reads as TGTGCCAGCAGTTTATTGCCAGGGTGGTATGGCTACACCTTC.

V is TRBV7-9 and J is TRBJ2-1; 7 bases are shared with TRBD2. Germline V lookup: CDR1 SEHNR, CDR2 FQNEAQ (reference sequence). The CDR3 runs to 17 residues. Losses at the gene ends were 5 bases for V and 5 bases for J; bases not matched to a gene: 15. The DNA for the CDR3 is TGTGCCAGCAGCCTCACCCCTTCGACTAGCCCACACAATGAGCAGTTCTTC. Its translation is CASSLTPSTSPHNEQFF.

J is TRBJ2-7 and V is TRBV29-1; possible D gene TRBD2, 7 bases. This CDR3 spans 12 amino acids. Germline V CDR1 and CDR2: SQVTM, ANQGSEA. Trimming removed 5 bases at V and 2 bases at J, with 10 bases between. The CDR3 here is CSVRGGTYEQYF. The DNA of the CDR3 is TGCAGCGTTAGGGGGGGAACCTACGAGCAGTACTTC.

V usage is TRBV9 and J usage is TRBJ1-1; D is ambiguous. Trimming cost V 3 bases and J 5 bases, with 14 bases left between them. CDR3 length: 14 amino acids. Germline assignment: CDR1 SGDLS and CDR2 YYNGEE. CDR3 residues: CASSAQAGGTEAFF. CDR3 bases: TGTGCCAGCAGCGCGCAGGCTGGAGGGACTGAAGCTTTCTTT.

The chain links TRBV28 to TRBJ1-5; D perhaps matches TRBD1 (5 bases). Trimming took off 5 bases at V and 8 bases at J, with 16 bases between the two ends. The CDR3 runs to 14 residues. Germline V gives CDR1 MDHEN, CDR2 SYDVKM. CDR3 sequence: CASSPLRVQEPQHF. CDR3 nucleotide sequence: TGTGCCAGCAGTCCTCTCAGGGTTCAGGAGCCCCAGCATTTT.

The rearrangement links TRBV2 to TRBJ2-3, with a weak D call TRBD2 (6 bases). The germline V gene has CDR1 SNHLY and CDR2 FYNNEI. This CDR3 is 15 amino acids long. With 4 bases removed from V and 1 base from J, the gap between germline ends came to 12 bases. CDR3 protein: CASSGTKVGTDTQYF. The CDR3 DNA is TGTGCCAGCAGTGGGACTAAAGTGGGCACAGATACGCAGTATTTT. Full variable domain (outside the CDR3, taken from reference TRBV2 and TRBJ2-3): EPEVTQTPSHQVTQMGQEVILRCVPISNHLYFYWYRQILGQKVEFLVSFYNNEISEKSEIFDDQFSVERPDGSNFTLKIRSTKLEDSAMYFCASSGTKVGTDTQYFGPGTRLTVL.

The chain joins TRBV7-9 to TRBJ2-7; TRBD2 matches 7 bases. CDR1 and CDR2 from the germline V gene are SEHNR and FQNEAQ (reference sequence). The CDR3 is 12 residues long. V shed 4 bases, J shed 5 bases, and the junction held 2 bases outside the gene matches. The CDR3 sequence: CASSSSGNEQYF. CDR3 in DNA: TGTGCCAGCAGCTCAAGCGGGAACGAGCAGTACTTC.

This chain connects TRBV3-1 (or the pseudogene TRBV3-2) to TRBJ2-6, with TRBD2 as a possible D gene (5 bases). The CDR3 is made up of 16 amino acids. CDR1 is LGHDT and CDR2 is YNNKEL in the germline V gene (reference sequence). The V gene lost 4 bases and the J gene lost 4 bases, with 14 bases spanning the gap. CDR3 nucleotide sequence: TGTGCCAGCAGCCTGCGGGCAGTCAAGGGGGCCAACGTCCTGACTTTC. It translates to CASSLRAVKGANVLTF.

The chain is built from TRBV29-1 and TRBJ1-1; TRBD1 matches 9 bases. J was trimmed by 4 bases and V by 4 bases; bases with no gene match: 4. Germline V gene lookup returns CDR1 SQVTM and CDR2 ANQGSEA. This CDR3 contains 13 residues. CDR3 in DNA: TGCAGCGTTGGACAGGGGGTGAGCACTGAAGCTTTCTTT. It specifies CSVGQGVSTEAFF.